Listed below are T cell receptor beta chains from one sample, sequenced in a study of radiotherapy plus CTLA-4 blockade in lung cancer. Some clones are missing from TCRdb's copy, which holds only in-frame ones; the method was immunoSEQ multiplex PCR. Of over 85,000 clones in the sample, approximately 80% are singletons; the top ten hold about 25%. The sequenced sample was peripheral blood, obtained from a patient treated with radiotherapy plus ipilimumab. These receptors were taken from a human donor with non-small cell lung cancer that progressed on radiotherapy plus ipilimumab. Each CDR3 is given with its conserved first and last residue. The order of the fields is D gene, clone size, J gene, V gene, CDR3 protein, CDR3 DNA. The D gene is left open where the match is weak. Not all rows give a size; the values are once, few, many and, for expanded clones, a class.

d_gene: -; abundance: -; j_gene: TRBJ1-3; v_gene: TRBV11-1; CDR3aa: CASSRGLASAGNTIYF; CDR3nt: TGTGCCAGCAGCCGCGGACTTGCTTCAGCTGGAAACACCATATATTTT
d_gene: TRBD1; abundance: -; j_gene: TRBJ2-7; v_gene: TRBV7-2; CDR3aa: CASSLGDRGLGEQYF; CDR3nt: TGTGCCAGCAGCTTAGGGGACAGGGGGCTTGGCGAGCAGTACTTC
d_gene: -; abundance: -; j_gene: TRBJ1-5; v_gene: TRBV7-5; CDR3aa: CARSLLLPNNRQPQHF; CDR3nt: TGTGCCAGAAGCTTACTATTGCCAAATAATAGGCAGCCCCAGCATTTT
d_gene: -; abundance: few; j_gene: TRBJ1-1; v_gene: TRBV4-2; CDR3aa: CASSQERRTEAFF; CDR3nt: TGTGCCAGCAGCCAAGAACGCCGGACGGAAGCTTTCTTT
d_gene: TRBD1; abundance: -; j_gene: TRBJ2-2; v_gene: TRBV27; CDR3aa: CASSPRYWDRGPGELFF; CDR3nt: TGTGCCAGCAGTCCAAGATACTGGGACAGGGGCCCCGGGGAGCTGTTTTTT
d_gene: TRBD1; abundance: few; j_gene: TRBJ1-4; v_gene: TRBV19; CDR3aa: CASSLQGYNEKLFF; CDR3nt: TGTGCCAGTAGCCTACAGGGGTATAATGAAAAACTGTTTTTT
d_gene: -; abundance: -; j_gene: TRBJ2-5; v_gene: TRBV10-1; CDR3aa: CASSNGETQYF; CDR3nt: TGCGCCAGCAGTAACGGAGAGACCCAGTACTTC
d_gene: -; abundance: -; j_gene: TRBJ2-2; v_gene: TRBV6-1; CDR3aa: CASTPDRRNTGELFF; CDR3nt: TGTGCCAGCACCCCGGACAGAAGAAACACCGGGGAGCTGTTTTTT
d_gene: -; abundance: -; j_gene: TRBJ1-2; v_gene: TRBV25-1; CDR3aa: CASSVGSYGYTF; CDR3nt: TGTGCCAGCAGTGTCGGGAGTTATGGCTACACCTTC
d_gene: TRBD1; abundance: -; j_gene: TRBJ2-2; v_gene: TRBV9; CDR3aa: CASSVEGGGTGELFF; CDR3nt: TGTGCCAGCAGCGTAGAAGGGGGCGGGACCGGGGAGCTGTTTTTT
d_gene: -; abundance: -; j_gene: TRBJ2-1; v_gene: TRBV9; CDR3aa: CASNRQDSYNEQFF; CDR3nt: TGTGCCAGCAACCGACAGGATTCCTACAATGAGCAGTTCTTC
d_gene: -; abundance: -; j_gene: TRBJ2-7; v_gene: TRBV19; CDR3aa: CASSIRQVGSEQYF; CDR3nt: TGTGCCAGTAGTATCCGTCAAGTAGGGTCCGAGCAGTACTTC
d_gene: TRBD2; abundance: -; j_gene: TRBJ2-3; v_gene: TRBV4-2; CDR3aa: CASSQDGASGRARDTQYF; CDR3nt: TGTGCCAGCAGCCAAGATGGCGCTAGCGGGAGGGCCAGGGATACGCAGTATTTT
d_gene: -; abundance: -; j_gene: TRBJ2-3; v_gene: TRBV19; CDR3aa: CASSLRQYGRTDTQYF; CDR3nt: TGTGCCAGTAGTCTCCGACAGTACGGACGCACAGATACGCAGTATTTT
d_gene: -; abundance: -; j_gene: TRBJ2-1; v_gene: TRBV6-5; CDR3aa: CASSKVTEANEQFF; CDR3nt: TGTGCCAGCAGCAAAGTCACAGAAGCCAATGAGCAGTTCTTC
d_gene: TRBD1; abundance: -; j_gene: TRBJ2-3; v_gene: TRBV6-1; CDR3aa: CASSETPGTGLPTDTQYF; CDR3nt: TGTGCCAGCAGTGAAACCCCCGGGACAGGGCTCCCCACAGATACGCAGTATTTT
d_gene: -; abundance: -; j_gene: TRBJ2-2; v_gene: TRBV13; CDR3aa: CASSRGAYTGELFF; CDR3nt: TGTGCCAGCAGCCGCGGCGCCTACACCGGGGAGCTGTTTTTT
d_gene: TRBD1; abundance: -; j_gene: TRBJ1-2; v_gene: TRBV28; CDR3aa: CASSKPYQYNDRGGYGYTF; CDR3nt: TGTGCCAGCAGTAAACCCTATCAATATAACGACAGGGGGGGATATGGCTACACCTTC
d_gene: -; abundance: -; j_gene: TRBJ2-7; v_gene: TRBV5-1; CDR3aa: CASSLDALGEQYF; CDR3nt: TGCGCCAGCAGCTTGGATGCCCTGGGTGAGCAGTACTTC
d_gene: -; abundance: -; j_gene: TRBJ1-2; v_gene: TRBV10-2; CDR3aa: CASSGRQFDYGYTF; CDR3nt: TGCGCCAGCAGTGGCCGTCAGTTTGACTATGGCTACACCTTC
d_gene: -; abundance: -; j_gene: TRBJ2-5; v_gene: TRBV6-1; CDR3aa: CASSVDSLQETQYF; CDR3nt: TGTGCCAGCAGCGTAGACAGTCTTCAAGAGACCCAGTACTTC
d_gene: -; abundance: -; j_gene: TRBJ1-4; v_gene: TRBV28; CDR3aa: CASSFRATNEKLFF; CDR3nt: TGTGCCAGCAGTTTCCGGGCGACTAATGAAAAACTGTTTTTT
d_gene: -; abundance: -; j_gene: TRBJ1-2; v_gene: TRBV6-6; CDR3aa: CASSLGGDQNGYTF; CDR3nt: TGTGCCAGCAGTTTAGGGGGGGATCAAAATGGCTACACCTTC
d_gene: -; abundance: -; j_gene: TRBJ1-1; v_gene: TRBV2; CDR3aa: CASSVMRADTEAFF; CDR3nt: TGTGCCAGCAGTGTTATGAGGGCGGACACTGAAGCTTTCTTT
d_gene: TRBD1; abundance: -; j_gene: TRBJ1-1; v_gene: TRBV14; CDR3aa: CASSQGTGGWFPEAFF; CDR3nt: TGTGCCAGCAGCCAAGGGACAGGGGGTTGGTTCCCTGAAGCTTTCTTT
d_gene: TRBD2; abundance: -; j_gene: TRBJ2-1; v_gene: TRBV4-1; CDR3aa: CASSQDGGTSANNEQFF; CDR3nt: TGCGCCAGCAGCCAAGATGGTGGGACTAGCGCAAATAATGAGCAGTTCTTC
d_gene: -; abundance: few; j_gene: TRBJ1-5; v_gene: TRBV15; CDR3aa: CATSRNQGMGSNQPQHF; CDR3nt: TGTGCCACCAGCAGGAATCAGGGAATGGGTAGCAATCAGCCCCAGCATTTT
d_gene: TRBD2; abundance: -; j_gene: TRBJ2-3; v_gene: TRBV5-1; CDR3aa: CASSLGLAGVGDTQYF; CDR3nt: TGCGCCAGCAGCTTGGGGCTAGCGGGAGTAGGGGATACGCAGTATTTT
d_gene: -; abundance: -; j_gene: TRBJ1-1; v_gene: TRBV7-3; CDR3aa: CASSLNGLNTEAFF; CDR3nt: TGTGCCAGCAGCTTAAACGGGTTGAACACTGAAGCTTTCTTT
d_gene: -; abundance: few; j_gene: TRBJ2-1; v_gene: TRBV19; CDR3aa: CASSMDNEQFF; CDR3nt: TGTGCCAGTAGTATGGACAATGAGCAGTTCTTC
d_gene: -; abundance: -; j_gene: TRBJ1-5; v_gene: TRBV27; CDR3aa: CASSSPGRDNQPQHF; CDR3nt: TGTGCCAGCAGTTCCCCCGGCAGGGACAATCAGCCCCAGCATTTT
d_gene: -; abundance: once; j_gene: TRBJ2-2; v_gene: TRBV4-1; CDR3aa: CASSQDLTSSTGELFF; CDR3nt: TGCGCCAGCAGCCAAGATTTGACCTCGAGCACCGGGGAGCTGTTTTTT
d_gene: TRBD2; abundance: -; j_gene: TRBJ2-3; v_gene: TRBV2; CDR3aa: CASSRTSGITDTQYF; CDR3nt: TGTGCCAGCAGTAGGACTAGCGGAATCACAGATACGCAGTATTTT
d_gene: -; abundance: -; j_gene: TRBJ1-1; v_gene: TRBV5-1; CDR3aa: CASSLWGEINTEAFF; CDR3nt: TGCGCCAGCAGCTTGTGGGGGGAAATTAACACTGAAGCTTTCTTT
d_gene: TRBD2; abundance: -; j_gene: TRBJ2-7; v_gene: TRBV5-1; CDR3aa: CASSPGTSGFSAYEQYF; CDR3nt: TGCGCCAGCAGCCCTGGGACTAGCGGGTTTAGCGCCTACGAGCAGTACTTC